This T cell receptor (beta chain) was observed in a study of blood T cell repertoires in COVID-19. Study information: The analysed material was cDNA or gDNA that came from T cells, B-cell-depleted T cells, or PBMCs.

Only in-frame clones appear in the TCRdb table, and some are missing; sequencing was by immunoSEQ multiplex PCR. The sample includes some 120,000 clones, around 83% of them seen just once. The junction had 17 bases not matched to a gene; V was cut back by 1 base and J by 4 bases. The CDR3 contains 19 residues. The germline V gene encodes CDR1 SEHNR and CDR2 FQNEAQ (reference sequence). The V and J genes are TRBV7-9 and TRBJ2-7; 9 nucleotides align to TRBD1. The sequence came from an elderly woman with COVID-19, enrolled during active disease. The sequencing sample was made of peripheral blood. The CDR3 region is CASSLGGQGFLSPRYEQYF. The DNA for the CDR3 is TGTGCCAGCAGCTTAGGGGGACAGGGATTTTTGTCGCCCCGTTACGAGCAGTACTTC. Combining the CDR3 with reference TRBV7-9 and TRBJ2-7 gives the whole variable domain DTGVSQNPRHKITKRGQNVTFRCDPISEHNRLYWYRQTLGQGPEFLTYFQNEAQLEKSRLLSDRFSAERPKGSFSTLEIQRTEQGDSAMYLCASSLGGQGFLSPRYEQYFGPGTRLTVT.